Below, one TCR beta chain is given with its context. As yet, its antigen is unknown. These data belong to a study of cytomegalovirus exposure and HLA in healthy donors. Study-level points and caveats: Rare TCR sequences predominated, though certain public TCRs were found in many donors. Sequencing likely produced, as an artifact, a cluster of highly shared sequence variants.

With 60 Vbeta and 13 Jbeta primers, the PCR was carried out. Clones were read by immunoSEQ multiplex PCR, and TCRdb kept only the in-frame ones, dropping some. This sample has more than 55,000 clones, with 65% to 90% found just once. V shed 8 bases, J shed 4 bases, and the junction held 12 bases outside the gene matches. The CDR3 is 15 residues long. Germline V gives CDR1 MNHEY, CDR2 SMNVEV (reference sequence). The material sequenced was PBMCs. The chain carries TRBV27 and TRBJ2-3; the match to TRBD2 covers 7 bases. The TCR comes from a human donor in good health. For the CDR3, the DNA is TGTGCCAGCCTTTTGGGGGGGGTCCCCCCAGATACGCAGTATTTT. Residues: CASLLGGVPPDTQYF.